This TCR beta chain was recovered during a study of CD8 T cells in ankylosing spondylitis. Study-wide results and caveats: CD8+ disease-linked clones were present at relatively low frequencies in blood. From matched ankylosing spondylitis synovial fluid, disease-linked clones were reportedly recovered at significantly enriched levels. It appeared that ankylosing spondylitis blood was characterized by a TCR beta motif of several highly homologous variants.

V was trimmed by 5 bases and J by 0 bases, leaving 8 bases between them. This CDR3 has 15 residues. This clonotype has ten or more counts. The antigen remains unidentified. Quantitative 5'-RACE with molecular barcodes produced the TCR beta libraries. TCRdb passed the 5' RACE reads through MiXCR, listing each CDR3 protein once. The table includes approximately 42,000 distinct CDR3 sequences, approximately 11% detected once. The chain combines TRBV12-3 or TRBV12-4 with TRBJ2-6, with D unclear. The TCR comes from a male donor with ankylosing spondylitis or in good health (not recorded which). Sequenced material: blood, either unsorted or a sorted T cell fraction (not recorded which). CDR3 in DNA: TGTGCCAGCAGTCCTCATCGCTCTGGGGCCAACGTCCTGACTTTC. Translation: CASSPHRSGANVLTF.